This record concerns one T cell receptor beta chain sequence. Its antigen is unknown. Assay used: immunoSEQ multiplex PCR; TCRdb lists only in-frame clones, some missing. The table records about 160,000 clones, roughly 84% of them present only once. Separate from the roughly 720-subject first cohort was the approximately 110-subject validation cohort, to which the donors belonged. The data originate from a study of cytomegalovirus exposure and HLA in healthy donors. At the level of the study: In a later analysis, it was reported that the roughly 120 validation repertoires had been produced on the same platform as the 500 to 850 repertoires belonging to the first cohort. Findings and caveats of the study: The authors enumerated 150 to 200 TCR beta chains as linked to cytomegalovirus. TCR sequences were mostly rare, though some public TCRs occurred in many donors.

From germline, CDR1 is SGHTA and CDR2 FQGTGA. The CDR3 spans 14 residues. With V trimmed by 5 bases and J by 1 base, 2 bases remained unmatched. The sequencing input was PBMCs. The V call is TRBV7-3, the J call TRBJ2-3; TRBD1 aligns across 8 bases. This clonotype was obtained from a man younger than 40 in good health and CMV-seropositive. The CDR3 bases are TGTGCCAGCAGCGTACAGGGGGGCACAGATACGCAGTATTTT. This gives the protein CASSVQGGTDTQYF.